The 2 T cell receptor beta chains presented below share a single source sample, sequenced in a study of blood T cell repertoires in COVID-19. Sequenced by immunoSEQ multiplex PCR; TCRdb stores in-frame clones only, minus some. The table records 240,000 or so clones, roughly nine tenths of them present only once. Sequenced sample: peripheral blood. These receptors were taken from a man in his sixties with acute or convalescent COVID-19.

V and J are TRBV27 and TRBJ2-3; no clear D gene. The V gene lost 2 bases and the J gene lost 1 base, with 7 bases spanning the gap. The germline V gene encodes CDR1 MNHEY and CDR2 SMNVEV (reference sequence). The CDR3 covers 14 residues. In DNA, the CDR3 is TGTGCCAGCAGTTTAGGGCAGGGCACAGATACGCAGTATTTT. Translating gives CASSLGQGTDTQYF.

The chain has TRBV6-2 or TRBV6-3 and TRBJ2-4; TRBD2 aligns across 8 bases. The V gene end was trimmed by 6 bases and the J gene end by 4 bases; junction bases not matched to a gene: 14. Germline values: CDR1 MNHEY, CDR2 SVGEGT. CDR3 length: 17 amino acids. This chain's CDR3 is CASSPLGSGSMKNIQYF. In nucleotides, the CDR3 is TGTGCCAGCAGCCCTTTAGGGAGCGGGAGTATGAAAAACATTCAGTACTTC.